The rows below give T cell receptor beta chains drawn from one sample of a study of OX40 agonist ivuxolimab in advanced cancers. Sequencing was performed with immunoSEQ multiplex PCR; in TCRdb, only in-frame clones are kept and a portion is missing. The table includes 150,000 to 190,000 clones, approximately 94% detected once. The sequences come from CD4+ or CD8+ T cells sorted from blood, collected in a trial of the OX40 agonist ivuxolimab. The receptors derive from an adult with an advanced solid tumor such as melanoma, head and neck, liver or kidney cancer. The CDR3 runs from the conserved cysteine through the conserved F or W. Fields, in order: D gene, V gene, J gene, clone size, CDR3 protein, CDR3 DNA. A D gene is named only where the DNA matches it firmly. The size entry is marked missing in some rows and otherwise reads once, few, many or a size class.

D: .
V: TRBV27
J: TRBJ1-1
size: .
CDR3: CASSWGPTANTEAFF
DNA: TGTGCCAGCAGTTGGGGACCGACGGCGAACACTGAAGCTTTCTTT

D: .
V: TRBV7-6
J: TRBJ2-1
size: .
CDR3: CASSSRLGGLGYNEQFF
DNA: TGTGCCAGCAGCTCCCGGCTTGGAGGGTTAGGATACAATGAGCAGTTCTTC

D: TRBD1
V: TRBV11-3
J: TRBJ1-1
size: .
CDR3: CASSLAGTGIAFF
DNA: TGTGCCAGCAGCTTAGCCGGGACAGGGATAGCTTTCTTT

D: TRBD1
V: TRBV6-6
J: TRBJ1-2
size: .
CDR3: CASSLTGQDNYGYTF
DNA: TGTGCCAGCAGTCTTACGGGACAGGATAATTATGGCTACACCTTC

D: TRBD1
V: TRBV5-1
J: TRBJ2-5
size: once
CDR3: CASSLGGQGAGETQYF
DNA: TGCGCCAGCAGCTTGGGCGGACAGGGGGCAGGAGAGACCCAGTACTTC

D: .
V: TRBV19
J: TRBJ1-5
size: once
CDR3: CASSWDGPNQPQHF
DNA: TGTGCCAGTAGTTGGGACGGACCCAATCAGCCCCAGCATTTT

D: TRBD1
V: TRBV5-4
J: TRBJ2-7
size: .
CDR3: CASSLGPTGGASYEQYF
DNA: TGTGCCAGCAGCTTGGGGCCCACAGGGGGCGCCTCCTACGAGCAGTACTTC

D: .
V: TRBV10-2
J: TRBJ1-1
size: .
CDR3: CASSEEGNTEAFF
DNA: TGCGCCAGCAGTGAGGAGGGTAACACTGAAGCTTTCTTT

D: .
V: TRBV7-3
J: TRBJ1-2
size: .
CDR3: CASSSIGPEYGYTF
DNA: TGTGCCAGCAGCTCCATAGGACCTGAGTATGGCTACACCTTC

D: .
V: TRBV5-1
J: TRBJ1-5
size: .
CDR3: CASSSGSGAQHF
DNA: TGCGCCAGCAGCTCGGGGTCCGGGGCCCAGCATTTT

D: .
V: TRBV6-1
J: TRBJ2-2
size: .
CDR3: CASSEWGAGELFF
DNA: TGTGCCAGCAGTGAGTGGGGGGCCGGGGAGCTGTTTTTT

D: TRBD2
V: TRBV4-3
J: TRBJ2-1
size: .
CDR3: CASSQSWTSGSSYNEQFF
DNA: TGCGCCAGCAGCCAGTCTTGGACTAGCGGGAGCTCCTACAATGAGCAGTTCTTC

D: .
V: TRBV27
J: TRBJ1-1
size: few
CDR3: CASNRQGPNTEAFF
DNA: TGTGCCAGCAACCGCCAGGGACCGAACACTGAAGCTTTCTTT

D: .
V: TRBV13
J: TRBJ2-5
size: .
CDR3: CASSLLGQAGETQYF
DNA: TGTGCCAGCAGCCTACTAGGCCAGGCGGGAGAGACCCAGTACTTC

D: TRBD1
V: TRBV6-1
J: TRBJ2-7
size: once
CDR3: CASGSPRGPGEQYF
DNA: TGTGCCAGCGGATCCCCGAGGGGGCCGGGGGAGCAGTACTTC

D: TRBD1
V: TRBV5-1
J: TRBJ1-5
size: .
CDR3: CASSTGQGPSQPQHF
DNA: TGCGCCAGCAGCACCGGACAGGGTCCGAGTCAGCCCCAGCATTTT

D: .
V: TRBV19
J: TRBJ1-5
size: .
CDR3: CASSPPGGFGSAQHF
DNA: TGTGCCAGTAGTCCTCCGGGGGGCTTTGGGTCGGCCCAGCATTTT

D: .
V: TRBV5-1
J: TRBJ2-3
size: once
CDR3: CASSLGQDSSTDTQYF
DNA: TGCGCCAGCAGCTTGGGACAGGACTCTAGCACAGATACGCAGTATTTT

D: .
V: TRBV7-2
J: TRBJ1-6
size: .
CDR3: CASSWGGSSYNSPLHF
DNA: TGTGCCAGCAGCTGGGGCGGGAGCTCCTATAATTCACCCCTCCACTTT

D: .
V: TRBV7-2
J: TRBJ2-7
size: .
CDR3: CASSSTRGNYEQYF
DNA: TGTGCCAGCAGCTCGACTAGAGGAAACTACGAGCAGTACTTC

D: .
V: TRBV29-1
J: TRBJ1-1
size: .
CDR3: CSGLKTGNTEAFF
DNA: TGCAGCGGCCTAAAGACAGGGAACACTGAAGCTTTCTTT

D: .
V: TRBV5-6
J: TRBJ1-1
size: .
CDR3: CASSLAVLNTEAFF
DNA: TGTGCCAGCAGCTTGGCCGTCCTGAACACTGAAGCTTTCTTT

D: .
V: TRBV30
J: TRBJ2-7
size: .
CDR3: CAWSVGTPYEQYF
DNA: TGTGCCTGGAGTGTTGGGACCCCCTACGAGCAGTACTTC

D: TRBD1
V: TRBV18
J: TRBJ2-7
size: .
CDR3: CASSPRGSSNYEQYF
DNA: TGTGCCAGCTCACCCAGGGGGTCGTCGAACTACGAGCAGTACTTC

D: TRBD1
V: TRBV27
J: TRBJ1-2
size: .
CDR3: CASSPPTGGYGYTF
DNA: TGTGCCAGCAGCCCGCCTACAGGGGGCTATGGCTACACCTTC

D: .
V: TRBV7-2
J: TRBJ2-1
size: .
CDR3: CASSLVPGRRYNEQFF
DNA: TGTGCCAGCAGCTTAGTTCCGGGACGGAGGTACAATGAGCAGTTCTTC

D: TRBD1
V: TRBV19
J: TRBJ1-5
size: .
CDR3: CASSPTRQGLNQPQHF
DNA: TGTGCCAGTAGTCCAACCCGACAGGGACTCAATCAGCCCCAGCATTTT

D: TRBD1
V: TRBV2
J: TRBJ1-5
size: .
CDR3: CASSRDRGERQPQHF
DNA: TGTGCCAGCAGTCGAGACAGGGGAGAGCGTCAGCCCCAGCATTTT